One and the same sample provided the 19 T cell receptor beta chains below, sequenced in a study of CD8 T cells in Susac syndrome. Random hexamers were used to reverse transcribe roughly 0.45 to 1 ug of RNA. TCRdb reprocessed the immunoSEQ multiplex PCR reads with MiXCR, giving one entry per CDR3 protein. The sample has 150,000 to 160,000 distinct CDR3 sequences, nearly 97% seen once. Sequencing was carried out using CD8+ T cells from PBMCs. Receptors were obtained from a human donor with multiple sclerosis.

This clonotype was detected only once. The chain employs TRBV10-3 and TRBJ2-1; D gene ambiguous. The V end lost 3 bases, the J end lost 3 bases, and 6 bases lay between the germline ends. The CDR3 extends over 13 amino acids. CDR1 and CDR2 (germline): ENHRY, SYGVKD. CDR3 residues: CAISESLYNEQFF. The CDR3 DNA is TGTGCCATCAGTGAATCCCTCTACAATGAGCAGTTCTTC.

This CDR3 is CSVGTATYYGYTF. The CDR3 DNA is TGCAGCGTTGGGACAGCGACCTACTATGGCTACACCTTC. The chain has TRBV29-1 and TRBJ1-2; weak D call: TRBD1 (6 bases). The ends were cut back, 4 bases at V and 3 bases at J, with 12 bases in the middle. Germline-derived CDR1 and CDR2 are SQVTM and ANQGSEA. The CDR3 runs 13 residues.

The CDR3 DNA sequence: TGTGCCAGCAGCGTAGATGAGGGAGTCTATGGCTACACCTTC. It specifies CASSVDEGVYGYTF. The chain combines TRBV9 with TRBJ1-2; D call uncertain. Trimming took 0 bases from V and 4 from J, leaving 10 bases between them. Germline-derived CDR1 and CDR2 are SGDLS and YYNGEE. The CDR3 contains 14 residues.

The V and J genes are TRBV7-3 and TRBJ2-1, with a weak D call TRBD1 (5 bases). The length of the CDR3 is 12 residues. CDR1 and CDR2 from the germline V gene are SGHTA and FQGTGA. V lost 3 bases and J 5 bases, leaving 5 bases between the germline ends. The CDR3 nucleotides are TGTGCCAGCAGCTTGGGGCACAATGAGCAGTTCTTC. It is translated as CASSLGHNEQFF.

The chain uses TRBV12-3 or TRBV12-4 and TRBJ1-5; 7 positions agree with TRBD1. The CDR3 extends over 18 amino acids. V was clipped by 7 bases and J by 3 bases; unmatched bases: 18. The CDR3 sequence is CASTSRNRGITDNQPQHF. CDR3 DNA sequence: TGTGCCAGCACCAGCCGGAACAGGGGAATTACGGACAATCAGCCCCAGCATTTT.

The chain couples TRBV2 to TRBJ2-7; the match to TRBD1 covers 8 bases. V shed 10 bases and J 6 bases; nucleotides not matched to a gene: 11. CDR3 length: 13 residues. Germline CDR1 reads SNHLY; CDR2 reads FYNNEI. The CDR3 DNA is TGTGCCACCCGAACAGGGGGGAGAGGCGAGCAGTACTTC. Its protein is CATRTGGRGEQYF.

This chain connects TRBV3-1 to TRBJ2-1, with 7 bases lining up with TRBD1. The CDR3 has 15 residues. Trimming cost V 4 bases and J 5 bases; bases outside gene matches: 8. Germline CDR1 reads LGHDT; CDR2 reads YNNKEL (reference sequence). The DNA for the CDR3 is TGTGCCAGCAGCCCTCGGACAGGCCAGAACAATGAGCAGTTCTTC. Translated: CASSPRTGQNNEQFF.

The chain couples TRBV29-1 to TRBJ1-2, with unresolved D. Trimming took 4 bases from V and 2 from J, leaving 11 bases between them. CDR1 and CDR2 from the germline V gene are SQVTM and ANQGSEA. This CDR3 spans 13 amino acids. The CDR3 DNA follows: TGCAGCGTTGCGAGGCCGGTAAACTATGGCTACACCTTC. It encodes CSVARPVNYGYTF. Together with reference TRBV29-1 and TRBJ1-2, the CDR3 gives the full variable domain: SAVISQKPSRDICQRGTSLTIQCQVDSQVTMMFWYRQQPGQSLTLIATANQGSEATYESGFVIDKFPISRPNLTFSTLTVSNMSPEDSSIYLCSVARPVNYGYTFGSGTRLTVV.

The chain has TRBV27 and TRBJ1-1; 8 bases agree with TRBD1. The germline CDR1 and CDR2 sequences are MNHEY and SMNVEV (reference sequence). Trimming removed 6 bases from V and 4 bases from J; junction bases left unmatched: 7. This CDR3 is 14 amino acids long. The CDR3 sequence: CASRVNRGGTEAFF. CDR3 DNA: TGTGCCAGCAGGGTAAACAGGGGGGGCACTGAAGCTTTCTTT.

V is TRBV20-1 and J is TRBJ2-1, with D unclear. V dropped 2 bases and J dropped 0 bases, with 5 bases sitting between them. There are 13 residues in the CDR3. Germline V gene lookup returns CDR1 DFQATT and CDR2 SNEGSKA (reference sequence). The CDR3 is CSARPSSYNEQFF. For the CDR3, the DNA is TGCAGTGCTAGACCCAGCTCCTACAATGAGCAGTTCTTC.

The CDR3 reads CASSRGETQPQHF. For the CDR3, the DNA is TGTGCCAGTAGTCGCGGGGAGACTCAGCCCCAGCATTTT. V gene TRBV19 combines with J gene TRBJ1-5; D gene ambiguous. Trimming cost V 5 bases and J 6 bases, with 11 bases left between them. The CDR3 totals 13 residues. Looked up from germline, CDR1 is LNHDA and CDR2 is SQIVND (reference sequence).

The chain couples TRBV9 to TRBJ2-2; 9 bases agree with TRBD2. This CDR3 has 16 residues. With V trimmed by 0 bases and J by 7 bases, 7 bases remained unmatched. In germline, CDR1 is SGDLS, CDR2 YYNGEE. Here the CDR3 DNA reads TGTGCCAGCAGCGTAGGCGGGGGGGCCTCAGACGGGGAGCTGTTTTTT. Amino acid sequence: CASSVGGGASDGELFF.

The J gene is TRBJ1-6, the V gene TRBV7-6; D remains unclear. CDR1 and CDR2 (germline): SGHVS, FNYEAQ. The CDR3 sequence is 13 residues long. Trimming removed 4 bases at V and 9 bases at J, with 10 bases between. The chain's CDR3 is CASSSGEGSPLHF. CDR3 nucleotides: TGTGCCAGCAGCTCGGGAGAAGGTTCACCCCTCCACTTT.

The genes are TRBV19 and TRBJ1-2; D remains ambiguous. This CDR3 is 12 amino acids long. V was clipped by 7 bases and J by 8 bases, with 14 bases between them. From germline, CDR1 is LNHDA and CDR2 SQIVND (reference sequence). The CDR3 loop reads CASTNGLIGYTF. CDR3 DNA: TGTGCCAGTACCAACGGACTTATAGGCTACACCTTC.

The gene calls are TRBV15 and TRBJ2-5; 9 bases agree with TRBD1. The CDR3 totals 14 residues. Germline loops: CDR1 LNHNV, CDR2 YYDKDF (reference sequence). J was trimmed by 2 bases and V by 5 bases; bases with no gene match: 3. The CDR3 sequence: CATSDDRGQETQYF. The CDR3 nucleotides read TGTGCCACCAGCGACGACAGGGGGCAAGAGACCCAGTACTTC. The variable domain in full, completed from reference TRBV15 and TRBJ2-5, reads DAMVIQNPRYQVTQFGKPVTLSCSQTLNHNVMYWYQQKSSQAPKLLFHYYDKDFNNEADTPDNFQSRRPNTSFCFLDIRSPGLGDTAMYLCATSDDRGQETQYFGPGTRLLVL.

The CDR3 bases are TGTGCCAGCAGCTTAGGGGCAGGGAACGAGCAGTACGTC. Its translation: CASSLGAGNEQYV. The chain links TRBV7-2 to TRBJ2-7, with D possibly TRBD1 on 5 matching bases. The length of the CDR3 is 13 residues. CDR1 is SGHTA, CDR2 FQGNSA, per germline. Trimming removed 1 base from V and 5 bases from J, with 9 bases in between.

The chain recombines TRBV29-1 with TRBJ2-1; TRBD1 is a possible D gene (5 bases). The CDR3 consists of 16 residues. Germline V gene sequence: CDR1 SQVTM, CDR2 ANQGSEA. For the CDR3, the DNA is TGCACCGCATTAGGGGTCACCTCAATCTCCTACAATGAGCAGTTCTTC. The encoded protein is CTALGVTSISYNEQFF.

The genes are TRBV2 and TRBJ1-5, with D perhaps matching TRBD1 (6 bases). Germline CDR1 reads SNHLY; CDR2 reads FYNNEI. The CDR3 runs 15 residues. V lost 6 bases, J lost 2 bases, and 14 bases lay in between. The CDR3 region is CASSASGGGNQPQHF. The DNA for the CDR3 is TGTGCCAGCAGCGCTAGCGGGGGCGGCAATCAGCCCCAGCATTTT.

The V and J genes are TRBV9 and TRBJ2-5, with D possibly called TRBD1 or TRBD2 (6 bases each). The V end was cut by 0 bases, the J end by 1 base, with 10 bases between. The length of the CDR3 is 15 residues. Per the germline V gene, CDR1 is SGDLS and CDR2 is YYNGEE. This CDR3 reads CASSVDGGGQETQYF. In DNA form, the CDR3 reads TGTGCCAGCAGCGTAGACGGAGGGGGCCAAGAGACCCAGTACTTC.